A single sample gave rise to the 24 T cell receptor beta chains below, sequenced in a study of T cell repertoires in cytomegalovirus infection. A single record per CDR3 protein comes from TCRdb applying MiXCR to the reads. Here the sample spans about 740,000 distinct CDR3 sequences, under 40% being singletons. The sequencing sample was made of PBMCs. The receptors come from a human donor in good health (CMV status not recorded). Some clones in this sample may be carry-over from other donors' samples.

This clonotype was recorded at least ten times. V gene TRBV7-2 combines with J gene TRBJ2-2; D is undetermined. Germline V gene data show CDR1 as SGHTA and CDR2 as FQGNSA. V lost 5 bases and J lost 0, with 16 bases in between. This CDR3 contains 17 residues. CDR3 region: CASSQDPRAANTGELFF. As DNA, the CDR3 is TGTGCCAGCAGCCAAGACCCCCGTGCCGCGAACACCGGGGAGCTGTTTTTT.

This clonotype was found a few times. The V and J genes are TRBV28 and TRBJ2-7, with 9 bases that match TRBD1. In germline, CDR1 is MDHEN, CDR2 SYDVKM. This CDR3 contains 16 residues. With V trimmed by 5 bases and J by 2 bases, 10 bases remained unmatched. DNA for the CDR3: TGTGCCAGCAGTCCGGGGGACAGGGCGGGGACCTACGAGCAGTACTTC. Translated, it gives CASSPGDRAGTYEQYF.

J is TRBJ2-1 and V is TRBV20-1; perhaps TRBD2 as D (5 bases). The germline V gene has CDR1 DFQATT and CDR2 SNEGSKA (reference sequence). V shed 6 bases and J shed 4 bases, with 19 bases lying between them. The CDR3 totals 15 residues. CDR3 coding DNA: TGCAGTGCCCGGGGTGGGCGGAGCACATACAATGAGCAGTTCTTC. Translation: CSARGGRSTYNEQFF.

The chain carries TRBV20-1 and TRBJ1-1, with D unresolved. Trimming cost V 3 bases and J 0 bases, with 5 bases left between them. The CDR3 has 12 residues. CDR1 is DFQATT and CDR2 is SNEGSKA in the germline V gene (reference sequence). CDR3 sequence (DNA): TGCAGTGCTAGCCCCGTGAACACTGAAGCTTTCTTT. This codes for CSASPVNTEAFF.

The chain carries TRBV28 and TRBJ1-1; D remains unclear. Germline CDR1 and CDR2: MDHEN and SYDVKM. The CDR3 has 13 amino acids. The V gene lost 2 bases and the J gene lost 3 bases, with 7 bases spanning the gap. As DNA, the CDR3 is TGTGCCAGCAGTTTAGAGTGGGACACTGAAGCTTTCTTT. Protein sequence: CASSLEWDTEAFF.

V and J are TRBV5-6 and TRBJ2-1; D may be TRBD2 (6 bases). Between the trimmed V and J ends, which lost 1 base and 3 bases, there was a span of 17 bases. The CDR3 is 17 amino acids. Germline CDR1 reads SGHDT; CDR2 reads YYEEEE. This CDR3 is CASSLTGRGGDYNEQFF. CDR3 coding DNA: TGTGCCAGCAGCTTGACGGGAAGAGGCGGGGACTACAATGAGCAGTTCTTC.

The chain joins TRBV5-1 to TRBJ2-5; 8 positions match TRBD2. The CDR3 has 16 amino acids. The germline V gene has CDR1 SGHRS and CDR2 YFSETQ. The V gene end was trimmed by 7 bases and the J gene end by 4 bases; junction bases not matched to a gene: 15. Here the CDR3 reads CASSPMIAGISETQYF. DNA of the CDR3: TGCGCCAGCTCCCCCATGATAGCGGGGATATCAGAGACCCAGTACTTC.

The rearrangement joins TRBV24-1 to TRBJ2-7, with D uncertain. The CDR3 contains 13 residues. Germline CDR1 KGHDR, CDR2 SFDVKD. The V end was cut by 5 bases, the J end by 1 base, with 8 bases between. The CDR3 protein is CATSGIESYEQYF. Here the CDR3 DNA reads TGTGCCACCAGTGGGATAGAGTCCTACGAGCAGTACTTC.

Note on this clonotype: At one boundary the junction diverges from the germline segment, which might be a read error. The gene calls are TRBV27 and TRBJ2-1, with 10 bases aligning to TRBD2. The CDR3 loop spans 14 amino acids. The germline V gene encodes CDR1 MNHEY and CDR2 SMNVEV (reference sequence). CDR3 protein: CACSNSGGYNEQFF. The CDR3 DNA follows: TGTGCCTGCAGTAATAGCGGGGGGTACAATGAGCAGTTCTTC.

The sample holds a few counts of this clonotype. The J gene is TRBJ2-2, the V gene TRBV7-9; TRBD1 matches at 7 bases. With 2 bases clipped from V and 5 bases from J, the junction kept 5 bases outside the gene matches. CDR1 and CDR2 from the germline V gene are SEHNR and FQNEAQ (reference sequence). CDR3 length: 15 residues. CDR3 nucleotides: TGTGCCAGCAGCTTAAGACAGGGCTTGACCGGGGAGCTGTTTTTT. Translated: CASSLRQGLTGELFF.

The rearrangement joins TRBV27 to TRBJ2-5; D tentatively fits TRBD1 or TRBD2 (5 bases each). The CDR3 spans 17 residues. The germline CDR1 and CDR2 sequences are MNHEY and SMNVEV (reference sequence). Deletions cut 6 bases from V and 0 bases from J, with 20 bases between. CDR3 DNA sequence: TGTGCCAGCAGGCGAGGGACGGAGCACTTATACCAAGAGACCCAGTACTTC. This sequence encodes CASRRGTEHLYQETQYF.

V and J are TRBV29-1 and TRBJ1-1; possible D gene TRBD1, 5 bases. CDR1 SQVTM and CDR2 ANQGSEA come from the germline V gene. This CDR3 region has 14 residues. Trimming took off 7 bases at V and 2 bases at J, with 17 bases between the two ends. The CDR3 here is CSGNRQGVNTEAFF. The DNA for the CDR3 is TGCAGCGGGAATCGGCAGGGAGTCAACACTGAAGCTTTCTTT.

The chain joins TRBV19 to TRBJ2-7, with unresolved D. Trimming cost V 3 bases and J 2 bases, with 14 bases left between them. Germline V gene data show CDR1 as LNHDA and CDR2 as SQIVND (reference sequence). The CDR3 runs to 15 residues. The CDR3 protein is CASSISPGLTYEQYF. CDR3 bases: TGTGCCAGTAGTATCTCGCCGGGTTTAACCTACGAGCAGTACTTC. Complete variable domain (other parts from reference TRBV19 and TRBJ2-7): DGGITQSPKYLFRKEGQNVTLSCEQNLNHDAMYWYRQDPGQGLRLIYYSQIVNDFQKGDIAEGYSVSREKKESFPLTVTSAQKNPTAFYLCASSISPGLTYEQYFGPGTRLTVT.

This chain connects TRBV4-1 to TRBJ1-1, with a tentative D call TRBD1 (5 bases). The V end lost 0 bases, the J end lost 2 bases, and 16 bases lay between the germline ends. CDR3 length: 17 amino acids. Germline loops: CDR1 MGHRA, CDR2 YSYEKL. Written as DNA, the CDR3 is TGCGCCAGCAGCCAAGATCCCCTATTGAGGGGCAACACTGAAGCTTTCTTT. Protein product: CASSQDPLLRGNTEAFF.

This clonotype has just a few counts. The chain's CDR3 is CASSAPPPEAFF. CDR3 bases: TGTGCCAGCAGCGCACCTCCCCCTGAAGCTTTCTTT. The rearrangement uses TRBV7-9 and TRBJ1-1; D is unresolved. The V gene lost 5 bases and the J gene lost 6 bases, with 10 bases spanning the gap. The germline CDR1 and CDR2 sequences are SEHNR and FQNEAQ (reference sequence). The CDR3 contains 12 residues. The full variable domain, completed using reference TRBV7-9 and TRBJ1-1, is DTGVSQNPRHKITKRGQNVTFRCDPISEHNRLYWYRQTLGQGPEFLTYFQNEAQLEKSRLLSDRFSAERPKGSFSTLEIQRTEQGDSAMYLCASSAPPPEAFFGQGTRLTVV.

This clonotype was picked up many times. The chain recombines TRBV2 with TRBJ2-2; D is possibly TRBD2 (5 bases). Between the trimmed V and J ends, which lost 7 bases and 6 bases, there was a span of 21 bases. Germline CDR1 and CDR2: SNHLY and FYNNEI. The CDR3 consists of 16 residues. This chain's CDR3 is CASMAGKGLGSGELFF. The CDR3 coding sequence is TGTGCCAGCATGGCCGGAAAAGGACTGGGGTCCGGGGAGCTGTTTTTT.

The V and J genes are TRBV7-6 and TRBJ1-4, with D maybe TRBD1 (6 bases). Germline V gives CDR1 SGHVS, CDR2 FNYEAQ. The CDR3 totals 16 residues. With 1 base removed from V and 8 bases from J, the gap between germline ends came to 17 bases. The CDR3 is CASSLGWGRGYEKLFF. CDR3 sequence (DNA): TGTGCCAGCAGCTTAGGATGGGGCAGGGGTTACGAAAAACTGTTTTTT.

This clonotype showed up just a few times. The V and J genes are TRBV29-1 and TRBJ2-7, with 10 bases lining up with TRBD1. After removal of 7 bases from V and 6 bases from J, the junction contained 15 bases not matched to a gene. CDR3 length equals 15 residues. In germline, CDR1 is SQVTM, CDR2 ANQGSEA. The CDR3, as DNA: TGCAGCGCCCGGACAGGGGGGCGGACGGGATCCGAGCAGTACTTC. Translating gives CSARTGGRTGSEQYF.

V and J are TRBV10-3 and TRBJ1-5; tentatively, D is TRBD1 (5 bases). The V gene's germline CDR1 is ENHRY and CDR2 SYGVKD. Between the trimmed V and J ends, which lost 4 bases and 9 bases, there was a span of 13 bases. This CDR3 contains 13 residues. The CDR3 DNA follows: TGTGCCATCAGTGCGGGGGACCCGAGGCCCCAGCATTTT. As protein: CAISAGDPRPQHF.

This clonotype has at least ten counts. The rearrangement links TRBV7-2 to TRBJ2-7; D gene unclear. The germline V and J ends were trimmed by 2 bases and 4 bases, with 12 bases remaining between them. CDR3 length: 14 amino acids. Germline assignment: CDR1 SGHTA and CDR2 FQGNSA. This CDR3 reads CASSLSAIAYEQYF. In DNA form, the CDR3 reads TGTGCCAGCAGCTTATCCGCAATCGCTTACGAGCAGTACTTC.

J is TRBJ2-5 and V is TRBV7-9; D is unresolved. V was pared by 2 bases and J by 5 bases, with 18 bases between. The CDR3 is 16 residues long. The germline V gene encodes CDR1 SEHNR and CDR2 FQNEAQ (reference sequence). The chain's CDR3 is CASSLTAARRWETQYF. CDR3 nucleotide sequence: TGTGCCAGCAGCTTAACGGCAGCGCGCCGTTGGGAGACCCAGTACTTC.

This clonotype was found a few times. The gene calls are TRBV12-3 or TRBV12-4 and TRBJ1-1, with D tentatively TRBD1 (6 bases). The CDR3 totals 15 residues. Trimming left V 5 bases short and J 2 bases short, with 15 bases between. This chain's CDR3 is CASSPNRAVNTEAFF. In DNA form, the CDR3 reads TGTGCCAGCAGTCCCAACAGGGCGGTAAACACTGAAGCTTTCTTT.

This clonotype has a handful of counts. The chain has TRBV28 and TRBJ1-6; 9 bases map to TRBD1. Germline V CDR1 and CDR2: MDHEN, SYDVKM. After removal of 6 bases from V and 7 bases from J, the junction contained 4 bases not matched to a gene. CDR3 length: 14 amino acids. The CDR3 spells CASRTGTGNSPLHF. The CDR3 coding sequence is TGTGCCAGCAGAACCGGGACAGGGAATTCACCCCTCCACTTT.

This chain joins TRBV28 and TRBJ2-3; weak D call: TRBD2 (6 bases). The germline V gene encodes CDR1 MDHEN and CDR2 SYDVKM. V was pared by 3 bases and J by 3 bases, with 22 bases between. The length of the CDR3 is 18 residues. The CDR3 is CASSFHRYSGGETDTQYF. The CDR3 DNA reads TGTGCCAGCAGTTTCCACCGTTATAGCGGCGGCGAGACAGATACGCAGTATTTT.